This T cell receptor (beta chain) was sequenced for a study of blood T cell repertoires in COVID-19. Overall study context: Material from acute and convalescent COVID-19 was sourced from the United States, Italy and Spain.

Generated by immunoSEQ multiplex PCR, the TCRdb table keeps only in-frame clones and is missing some. The data hold about 190,000 clones, with around four fifths observed a single time. Trimming removed 4 bases from V and 1 base from J; junction bases left unmatched: 6. CDR1 and CDR2 (germline): SGHAT, FQNNGV. The CDR3 consists of 15 residues. The chain employs TRBV11-2 and TRBJ2-5, with 7 bases lining up with TRBD1. The clonotype comes from a man aged 25 to 40 with active or convalescent COVID-19. The sequenced sample was peripheral blood. CDR3 coding DNA: TGTGCCAGCAGCTCCGGGGCAGGGGGCCAAGAGACCCAGTACTTC. This sequence encodes CASSSGAGGQETQYF.